This T cell receptor beta chain was observed in a study of blood T cell repertoires in COVID-19. Study as a whole: Acute and convalescent COVID-19 specimens originated in the United States, Italy and Spain. The cDNA or gDNA used as material had been derived from T cells, B-cell-depleted T cells, or PBMCs.

From germline, CDR1 is MGHRA and CDR2 YSYEKL. The V gene lost 1 base and the J gene lost 6 bases, with 16 bases spanning the gap. The CDR3 runs 15 residues. Residents of 24 US areas, aged roughly 18 to 89 years, made up the participants. In assigning cohorts, the study relied on participant-reported clinical history. Sequenced by immunoSEQ multiplex PCR; TCRdb stores in-frame clones only, minus some. The sample holds 200,000 to 250,000 clones, 86% seen once. This clonotype was sampled from a woman in her fifties or sixties in a cohort exposed to, infected with or recovered from COVID-19 (not recorded which). What was sequenced was PBMCs or T cells enriched from blood (not recorded which). The gene calls are TRBV4-1 and TRBJ2-7; D uncertain. CDR3 nucleotides: TGCGCCAGCAGCCAAGGACAACGTTCGAGTGCCGAGCAGTACTTC. Protein sequence: CASSQGQRSSAEQYF.